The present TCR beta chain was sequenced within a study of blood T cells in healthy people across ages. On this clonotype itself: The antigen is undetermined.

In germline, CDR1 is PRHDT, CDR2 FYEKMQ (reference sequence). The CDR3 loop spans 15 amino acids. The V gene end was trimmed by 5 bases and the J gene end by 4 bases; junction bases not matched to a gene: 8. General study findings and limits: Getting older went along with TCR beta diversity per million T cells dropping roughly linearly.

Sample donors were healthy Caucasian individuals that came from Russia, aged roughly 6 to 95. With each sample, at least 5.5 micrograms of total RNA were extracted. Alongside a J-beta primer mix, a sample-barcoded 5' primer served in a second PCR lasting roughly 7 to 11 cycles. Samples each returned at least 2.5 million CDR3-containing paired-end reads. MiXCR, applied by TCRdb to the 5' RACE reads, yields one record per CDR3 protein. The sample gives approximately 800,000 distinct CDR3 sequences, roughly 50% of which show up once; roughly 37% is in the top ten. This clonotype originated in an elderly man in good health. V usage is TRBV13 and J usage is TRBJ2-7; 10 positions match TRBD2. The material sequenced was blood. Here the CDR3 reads CASSVYSGRPYEQYF. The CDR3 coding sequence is TGTGCCAGCAGCGTATATAGCGGGAGGCCGTACGAGCAGTACTTC.